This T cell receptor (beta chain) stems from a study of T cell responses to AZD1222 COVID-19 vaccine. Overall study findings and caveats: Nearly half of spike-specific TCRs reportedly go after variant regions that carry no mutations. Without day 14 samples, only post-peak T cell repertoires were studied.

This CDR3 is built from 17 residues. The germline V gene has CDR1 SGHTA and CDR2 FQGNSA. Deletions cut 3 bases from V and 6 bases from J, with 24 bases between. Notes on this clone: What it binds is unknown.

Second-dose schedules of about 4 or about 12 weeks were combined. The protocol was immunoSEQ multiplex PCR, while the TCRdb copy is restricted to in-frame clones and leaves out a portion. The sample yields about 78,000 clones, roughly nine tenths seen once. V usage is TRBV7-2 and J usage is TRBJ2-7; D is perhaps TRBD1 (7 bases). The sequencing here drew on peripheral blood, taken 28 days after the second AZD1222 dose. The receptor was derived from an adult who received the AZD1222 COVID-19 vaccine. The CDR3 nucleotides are TGTGCCAGCAGCTTCACGGGACGGGCGCAGGGGGGCAGCGAGCAGTACTTC. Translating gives CASSFTGRAQGGSEQYF.